The 6 T cell receptor beta chains below come from one sample, sequenced in a study of blood T cell repertoires in COVID-19. Assay: immunoSEQ multiplex PCR; the TCRdb copy retains only in-frame clones and omits some. The sample contains approximately 230,000 clones, roughly 88% of which appear only once. Sample: peripheral blood. These receptors were collected from a man at least 80 years old with acute or convalescent COVID-19.

This chain links TRBV2 with TRBJ1-4; D possibly corresponds to TRBD1 (5 bases). The CDR3 is 14 residues long. Trimming took 3 bases from V and 11 from J, leaving 16 bases between them. Germline CDR1 SNHLY, CDR2 FYNNEI. The CDR3 sequence is CASSDWGPGRKLFF. The DNA of the CDR3 is TGTGCCAGCAGTGACTGGGGCCCCGGGAGGAAACTGTTTTTT.

This clone was seen a handful of times. The gene calls are TRBV7-9 and TRBJ1-2; the match to TRBD1 covers 8 bases. CDR3 size: 13 residues. Trimming took 5 bases from V and 4 from J; bases not matched to a gene: 3. Germline V CDR1 and CDR2: SEHNR, FQNEAQ (reference sequence). Here the CDR3 reads CASSPGQAYGYTF. CDR3 nucleotide sequence: TGTGCCAGCAGCCCGGGACAGGCCTATGGCTACACCTTC.

The chain is built from TRBV10-3 and TRBJ1-2; 8 bases align to TRBD1. The germline V gene encodes CDR1 ENHRY and CDR2 SYGVKD. After removal of 7 bases from V and 5 bases from J, the junction contained 6 bases not matched to a gene. The CDR3 is made up of 13 amino acids. The CDR3 is CAIKAGGQYGYTF. Written as DNA, the CDR3 is TGTGCCATCAAAGCAGGGGGCCAGTATGGCTACACCTTC.

This clone was observed a handful of times. This chain links TRBV5-6 with TRBJ2-7, with TRBD1 matching over 11 bases. With 4 bases clipped from V and 3 bases from J, the junction kept 3 bases outside the gene matches. Germline-derived CDR1 and CDR2 are SGHDT and YYEEEE. The CDR3 contains 14 residues. The CDR3 bases are TGTGCCAGCAGCCAGGGGACAGGGGGCTACGAGCAGTACTTC. Translating gives CASSQGTGGYEQYF.

The chain has TRBV6-5 and TRBJ1-1; the D is unclear. The CDR3 is 13 amino acids. Germline assignment: CDR1 MNHEY and CDR2 SVGAGI. V dropped 5 bases and J dropped 7 bases, with 14 bases sitting between them. In DNA form, the CDR3 reads TGTGCCAGCAGTACCCGGGGTCTAGGTGAAGCTTTCTTT. Translation: CASSTRGLGEAFF.

CDR3 region: CASSTGHGQGYEQYF. The CDR3 nucleotides are TGTGCCAGCTCTACCGGACACGGCCAGGGGTACGAGCAGTACTTC. This sequence joins TRBV18 and TRBJ2-7; possibly TRBD1 for D (6 bases). Germline V gene data show CDR1 as KGHSH and CDR2 as LQKENI. V gave up 6 bases and J gave up 4 bases, with 19 bases separating them. The CDR3 covers 15 residues.